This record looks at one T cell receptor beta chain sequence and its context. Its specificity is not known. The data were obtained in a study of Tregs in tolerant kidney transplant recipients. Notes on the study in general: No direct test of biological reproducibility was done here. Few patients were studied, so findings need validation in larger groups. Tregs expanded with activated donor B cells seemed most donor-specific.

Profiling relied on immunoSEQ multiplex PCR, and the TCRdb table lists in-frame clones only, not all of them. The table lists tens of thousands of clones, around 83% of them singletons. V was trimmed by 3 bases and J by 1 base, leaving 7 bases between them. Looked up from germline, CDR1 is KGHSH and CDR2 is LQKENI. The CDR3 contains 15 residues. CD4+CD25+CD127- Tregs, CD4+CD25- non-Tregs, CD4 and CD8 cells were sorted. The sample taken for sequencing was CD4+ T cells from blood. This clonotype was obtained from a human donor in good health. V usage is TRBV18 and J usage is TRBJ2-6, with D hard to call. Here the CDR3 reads CASSPQLSGANVLTF. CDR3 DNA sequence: TGTGCCAGCTCACCTCAGTTATCTGGGGCCAACGTCCTGACTTTC.